The TCR beta chain under discussion was sequenced for a study of blood T cell repertoires in COVID-19. Overall study context: The samples span acute and convalescent COVID-19 from the United States, Italy and Spain. PBMCs, B-cell-depleted T cells, or T cells provided the cDNA or gDNA that made up the material.

V lost 4 bases and J lost 0, with 12 bases in between. Germline values: CDR1 KGHDR, CDR2 SFDVKD. CDR3 size: 15 residues. Original processing methods: Quantification of nucleated cells was approximated via reference gene primer amplification. Only in-frame clones appear in the TCRdb table, and some are missing; sequencing was by immunoSEQ multiplex PCR. V and J calls and clone size come straight from that table; D and trimming were deduced from the DNA. The data show about 250,000 clones, about 80% seen once. This clone was picked up one time. The sequencing sample was made of peripheral blood. The chain employs TRBV24-1 and TRBJ2-7; TRBD1 is a possible D gene (6 bases). This clonotype originated in a woman at least 80 years old with active or convalescent COVID-19. Here the CDR3 DNA reads TGTGCCACCAGTGACCCAAGACAGGACTCCTACGAGCAGTACTTC. It yields the protein CATSDPRQDSYEQYF.